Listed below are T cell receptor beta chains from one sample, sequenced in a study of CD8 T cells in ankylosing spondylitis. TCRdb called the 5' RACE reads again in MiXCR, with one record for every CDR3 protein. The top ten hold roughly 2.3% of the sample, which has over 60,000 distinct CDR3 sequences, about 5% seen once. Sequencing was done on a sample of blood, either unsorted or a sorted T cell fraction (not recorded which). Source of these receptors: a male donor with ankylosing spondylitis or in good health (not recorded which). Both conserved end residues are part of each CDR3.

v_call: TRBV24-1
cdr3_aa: CATSDPPRTNTDTQYF

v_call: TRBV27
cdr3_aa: CASSLLSGQGGYNEQFF

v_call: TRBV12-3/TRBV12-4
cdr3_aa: CASSLGRPQGNEQFF

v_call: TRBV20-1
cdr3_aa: CSARGGYEQFF

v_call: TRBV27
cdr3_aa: CASSPRQDLNQPQHF

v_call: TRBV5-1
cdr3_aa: CASSLLGLATPDEQFF

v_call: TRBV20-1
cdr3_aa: CSPEREETQYF

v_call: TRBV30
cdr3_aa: CAWSVGPEQYF

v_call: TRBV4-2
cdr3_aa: CASSQELQGAPIQETQYF

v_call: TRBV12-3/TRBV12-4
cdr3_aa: CASSIWTGGGNEQYF

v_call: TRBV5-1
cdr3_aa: CASSLELEQYF

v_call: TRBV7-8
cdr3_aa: CASSLRMGQAKQPQHF

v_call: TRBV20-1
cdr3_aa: CSASTDVRKGGAKNIQYF

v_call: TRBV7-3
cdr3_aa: CASSLQASGISYNEQFF

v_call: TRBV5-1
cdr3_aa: CASMDRMNSPLHF

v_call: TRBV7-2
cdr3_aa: CASSLETREAGNTIYF

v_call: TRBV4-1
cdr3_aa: CASSPARAQETQYF

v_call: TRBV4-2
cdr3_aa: CASSQAGTGYNEQFF

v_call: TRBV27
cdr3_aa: CASSTRQRGETQYF

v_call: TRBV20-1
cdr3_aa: CSAAGPGELFF

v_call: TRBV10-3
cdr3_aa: CAIRKDGVYEQYF

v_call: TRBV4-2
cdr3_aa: CASSQDMSEGREFF

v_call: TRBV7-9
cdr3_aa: CASSSNRGLPYEQYF

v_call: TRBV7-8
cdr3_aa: CASSPGSGGRSASSYEQYF

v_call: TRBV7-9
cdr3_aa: CASSLSSFTEGTQYF

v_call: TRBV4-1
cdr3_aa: CASSHPTVGYTF

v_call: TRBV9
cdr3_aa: CARANTDTQYF

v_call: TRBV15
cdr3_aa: CATSRNDRQTLF

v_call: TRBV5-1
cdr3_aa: CASTLTPSEGYTF

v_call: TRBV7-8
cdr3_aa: CASSLTRHPEYF

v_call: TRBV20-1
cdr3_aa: CSAPDPLLQETQYF

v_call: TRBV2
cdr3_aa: CASSEEQLTQFF